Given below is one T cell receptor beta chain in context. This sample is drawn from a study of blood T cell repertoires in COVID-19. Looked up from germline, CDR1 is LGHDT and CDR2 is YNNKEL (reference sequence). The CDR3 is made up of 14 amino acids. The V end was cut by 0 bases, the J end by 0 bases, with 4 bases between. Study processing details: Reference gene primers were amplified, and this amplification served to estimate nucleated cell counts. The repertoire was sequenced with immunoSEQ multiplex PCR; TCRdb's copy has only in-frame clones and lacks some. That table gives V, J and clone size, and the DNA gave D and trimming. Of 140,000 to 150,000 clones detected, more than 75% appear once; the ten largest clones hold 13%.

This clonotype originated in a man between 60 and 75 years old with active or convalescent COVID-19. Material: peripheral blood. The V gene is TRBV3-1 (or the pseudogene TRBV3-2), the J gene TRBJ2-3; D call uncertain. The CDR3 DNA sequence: TGTGCCAGCAGCCAAGATATGAGCACAGATACGCAGTATTTT. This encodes CASSQDMSTDTQYF.